This T cell receptor (beta chain) was observed in a study of T and B cells in COVID-19 patients. Study in general: Blood was sampled from COVID-19 patients who were either actively infected or recovered.

The CDR3 is made up of 11 amino acids. Trimming took off 4 bases at V and 7 bases at J, with 4 bases between the two ends. CDR1 SGHTA and CDR2 FQGNSA come from the germline V gene. Notes on this clonotype: Its target is not known.

From blood, roughly 220-550 ng of genomic DNA served as TRB template. BIOMED2 TRB-A/B primer pools were used in multiplex TRB PCR. TCRdb re-analysed the multiplex PCR reads in MiXCR, keeping a single row per CDR3 protein. There are roughly 4,600 distinct CDR3 sequences in the sample; around a fifth occur only once, and around 10% lies in the top ten. Whole-study results and caveats: In COVID-19 patients, T cell receptor beta variable and joining gene use was reportedly strongly skewed. Highly clonal in active COVID-19, TRB repertoires exceeded healthy-donor diversity and richness at recovery.

The gene calls are TRBV7-2 and TRBJ1-4; no clear D gene. This clonotype was sampled from a human donor with active COVID-19. The sample was blood. In DNA, the CDR3 is TGTGCCAGCAGCTACGGTGAAAAACTGTTTTTT. This codes for CASSYGEKLFF.